Following are 3 T cell receptor beta chains from one sample sequenced in a study of blood T cell repertoires in COVID-19. Only in-frame clones appear in the TCRdb table, and some are missing; sequencing was by immunoSEQ multiplex PCR. The sample shows about 90,000 clones, around 89% of them seen only once. The sample consisted of peripheral blood. The receptors were gathered from a man between 45 and 60 years old with COVID-19, enrolled during active disease.

This chain links TRBV5-1 with TRBJ2-1, with TRBD2 matching 8 bases. Germline values: CDR1 SGHRS, CDR2 YFSETQ. The length of the CDR3 is 15 residues. Trimming cost V 7 bases and J 9 bases; bases outside gene matches: 15. The CDR3 DNA reads as TGCGCCAGCCACTCCAGAGCGGGGGCCCGCGGTGAGCAGTTCTTC. Translation gives CASHSRAGARGEQFF.

This clone was seen only a few times. The chain has TRBV7-2 and TRBJ2-5; a weak D match, TRBD2 (6 bases). V lost 5 bases and J lost 4, with 20 bases in between. Germline CDR1 and CDR2: SGHTA and FQGNSA. The CDR3 sequence is 16 residues long. The DNA for the CDR3 is TGTGCCAGCAGCCAAACCTCCGGCTCCGGGAGAGAGACCCAGTACTTC. This translates into CASSQTSGSGRETQYF. The whole variable domain, filled in from reference TRBV7-2 and TRBJ2-5, reads GAGVSQSPSNKVTEKGKDVELRCDPISGHTALYWYRQSLGQGLEFLIYFQGNSAPDKSGLPSDRFSAERTGGSVSTLTIQRTQQEDSAVYLCASSQTSGSGRETQYFGPGTRLLVL.

V gene TRBV4-2 combines with J gene TRBJ1-6; a weak D match, TRBD1 (6 bases). Germline V lookup: CDR1 LGHNA, CDR2 YNFKEQ. V was clipped by 2 bases and J by 7 bases, with 12 bases between them. The CDR3 extends over 15 amino acids. The CDR3 here is CASSQLGAENSPLHF. CDR3 DNA sequence: TGTGCCAGCAGCCAACTGGGGGCAGAAAATTCACCCCTCCACTTT.